The 31 T cell receptor beta chains listed next were all sequenced from one sample in a study of cytomegalovirus exposure and HLA in healthy donors. The PCR used 60 Vbeta and 13 Jbeta primers. Produced via immunoSEQ multiplex PCR; TCRdb's table is partial and in-frame only. The sample table sets out 60,000 to 80,000 clones. The source material was PBMCs. Receptor source: a man aged 35 to 55 in good health and CMV-seronegative.

The gene calls are TRBV4-3 and TRBJ1-6; 7 bases align to TRBD1. V lost 1 base to trimming and J lost 6 bases; unmatched junction nucleotides: 6. The germline V gene has CDR1 LGHNA and CDR2 YSLEER. This CDR3 contains 16 residues. CDR3 DNA sequence: TGCGCCAGCAGCCAAGCCCTACAGGGGTTTAATTCACCCCTCCACTTT. Protein: CASSQALQGFNSPLHF.

The chain links TRBV10-1 to TRBJ2-5; D may be TRBD2 (6 bases). The CDR3 is 20 residues long. Germline V lookup: CDR1 WNHNN, CDR2 SYGVQD (reference sequence). Deletions cut 4 bases from V and 1 base from J, with 28 bases between. CDR3 coding DNA: TGCGCCAGCAGTGGAGTGCTAGGAAGCGGGTTTCCGGGGGTCCAAGAGACCCAGTACTTC. It specifies CASSGVLGSGFPGVQETQYF.

Remarks on this clone: Germline is not matched at one junction end, which may reflect a read error. The chain is built from TRBV30 and TRBJ1-2; a weak D match, TRBD1 (6 bases). The CDR3 has 13 amino acids. Germline V CDR1 and CDR2: GTSNPN, SVGIG (reference sequence). The CDR3 region has the DNA TGTGCCTGGAATGACAGGAGTGTGGGCGGCTACGCCTTC. This codes for CAWNDRSVGGYAF.

V and J are TRBV5-6 and TRBJ2-7, with D unclear. Trimming stripped 3 bases from V and 0 bases from J, with 4 bases between. This CDR3 has 12 amino acids. Germline loops: CDR1 SGHDT, CDR2 YYEEEE. The CDR3 here is CASSWSSYEQYF. In DNA, the CDR3 is TGTGCCAGCAGCTGGAGCTCCTACGAGCAGTACTTC.

The chain has TRBV4-3 and TRBJ2-1, with 11 bases fitting TRBD2. CDR1 is LGHNA, CDR2 YSLEER, per germline. This CDR3 comprises 17 residues. V was clipped by 2 bases and J by 4 bases; unmatched bases: 7. DNA of the CDR3: TGCGCCAGCAGCCAAATGCTAGCGGGAGGTTCATACAATGAGCAGTTCTTC. This encodes CASSQMLAGGSYNEQFF.

This chain uses TRBV2 with TRBJ1-4; 7 nucleotides match TRBD1. The CDR3 loop spans 15 amino acids. Per germline, CDR1 SNHLY and CDR2 FYNNEI. After removal of 3 bases from V and 5 bases from J, the junction contained 6 bases not matched to a gene. The CDR3: CASSDRGDSNEKLFF. Here the CDR3 DNA reads TGTGCCAGCAGTGATCGAGGGGACAGCAATGAAAAACTGTTTTTT.

The V call is TRBV25-1, the J call TRBJ2-1, with 8 positions matching TRBD1. This CDR3 comprises 16 residues. J was trimmed by 3 bases and V by 1 base; bases with no gene match: 5. The germline V gene encodes CDR1 MGHDK and CDR2 SYGVNS. CDR3 coding DNA: TGTGCCAGCAGTGAATGGAAAGGACAGGGCTACAATGAGCAGTTCTTC. It encodes CASSEWKGQGYNEQFF. Full variable domain (missing parts from reference TRBV25-1 and TRBJ2-1): EADIYQTPRYLVIGTGKKITLECSQTMGHDKMYWYQQDPGMELHLIHYSYGVNSTEKGDLSSESTVSRIRTEHFPLTLESARPSHTSQYLCASSEWKGQGYNEQFFGPGTRLTVL.

The chain employs TRBV5-1 and TRBJ2-7; D is possibly TRBD2 (5 bases). The V end was cut by 0 bases, the J end by 0 bases, with 13 bases between. There are 16 residues in the CDR3. Germline CDR1 SGHRS, CDR2 YFSETQ. The DNA for the CDR3 is TGCGCCAGCAGCTTGGTAGAAGGAGGCCTCTCCTACGAGCAGTACTTC. This gives the protein CASSLVEGGLSYEQYF.

Here the CDR3 reads CASSDRDYEQYF. The CDR3 DNA is TGCGCCAGCAGCGACCGGGACTACGAGCAGTACTTC. The chain is built from TRBV4-3 and TRBJ2-7; possibly TRBD2 for D (5 bases). This CDR3 region has 12 residues. Trimming stripped 5 bases from V and 3 bases from J, with 8 bases between. The germline gives CDR1 LGHNA, CDR2 YSLEER.

Comment on this clone: Mismatch with germline at one junction end may stem from a read error. The chain couples TRBV11-2 to TRBJ2-7; maybe TRBD2 (6 bases). The length of the CDR3 is 13 residues. Per germline, CDR1 SGHAT and CDR2 FQNNGV. The CDR3 coding sequence is TGTGCCAGCAACTTACTGGGACTCGGGGAGCAGTACTTC. Protein product: CASNLLGLGEQYF.

The chain recombines TRBV7-2 with TRBJ1-2, with a tentative D call TRBD1 (5 bases). The V end lost 2 bases, the J end lost 6 bases, and 19 bases lay between the germline ends. CDR1 is SGHTA, CDR2 FQGNSA, per germline. The CDR3 spans 16 residues. CDR3 coding DNA: TGTGCCAGCAGCTTACGGGAGCTTTCGGGACGCCATGGCTACACCTTC. Encoded protein: CASSLRELSGRHGYTF.

The rearrangement joins TRBV6-4 to TRBJ2-3; D is perhaps TRBD2 (5 bases). This CDR3 region has 15 residues. Looked up from germline, CDR1 is MRHNA and CDR2 is SNTAGT. V lost 6 bases to trimming and J lost 2 bases, with 15 bases between them. CDR3 amino acids: CASSSTPDSTDTQYF. CDR3 nucleotide sequence: TGTGCCAGCAGCTCCACTCCGGACTCCACAGATACGCAGTATTTT.

V usage is TRBV14 and J usage is TRBJ1-1; TRBD1 matches at 10 bases. Trimming took 3 bases from V and 7 from J; bases not matched to a gene: 5. The CDR3 has 14 amino acids. CDR1 and CDR2 from the germline V gene are SGHDN and FVKESK. The CDR3 protein is CASSHWDRGFEAFF. The CDR3 nucleotides read TGTGCCAGCAGCCATTGGGACAGGGGATTTGAAGCTTTCTTT. The variable domain in full, completed from reference TRBV14 and TRBJ1-1, reads EAGVTQFPSHSVIEKGQTVTLRCDPISGHDNLYWYRRVMGKEIKFLLHFVKESKQDESGMPNNRFLAERTGGTYSTLKVQPAELEDSGVYFCASSHWDRGFEAFFGQGTRLTVV.

J is TRBJ1-1 and V is TRBV19; 9 bases line up with TRBD1. The CDR3 covers 13 residues. V shed 6 bases, J shed 3 bases, and the junction held 2 bases outside the gene matches. CDR1 LNHDA and CDR2 SQIVND come from the germline V gene (reference sequence). The CDR3 reads CASSDRGDTEAFF. The CDR3 bases are TGTGCCAGTAGCGACAGGGGGGACACTGAAGCTTTCTTT. The full variable domain, its missing parts supplied by reference TRBV19 and TRBJ1-1, is DGGITQSPKYLFRKEGQNVTLSCEQNLNHDAMYWYRQDPGQGLRLIYYSQIVNDFQKGDIAEGYSVSREKKESFPLTVTSAQKNPTAFYLCASSDRGDTEAFFGQGTRLTVV.

This chain joins TRBV6-5 and TRBJ1-5; D perhaps matches TRBD1 (5 bases). The CDR3 runs to 15 residues. Germline lookup yields CDR1 MNHEY and CDR2 SVGAGI. The V end lost 0 bases, the J end lost 9 bases, and 15 bases lay between the germline ends. CDR3 bases: TGTGCCAGCAGTTACTCGAGGGCAGCCGGGGGGCCCCAGCATTTT. Protein: CASSYSRAAGGPQHF.

This sequence joins TRBV7-6 and TRBJ1-1; possible D gene TRBD1, 5 bases. Germline assignment: CDR1 SGHVS and CDR2 FNYEAQ. This CDR3 has 14 amino acids. Trimming removed 5 bases from V and 5 bases from J, with 15 bases in between. The CDR3 DNA reads as TGTGCCAGCAGCCCGCTCGGGGGAAGGACTGAAGCTTTCTTT. It specifies CASSPLGGRTEAFF.

The chain couples TRBV7-2 to TRBJ2-3; D possibly corresponds to TRBD2 (5 bases). The CDR3 covers 15 residues. The V and J ends lost 1 base and 4 bases respectively, with 12 bases between them. CDR1 and CDR2 from the germline V gene are SGHTA and FQGNSA. The DNA of the CDR3 is TGTGCCAGCAGCTTAGTCACTAGTCGCGCAGATACGCAGTATTTT. Its translation: CASSLVTSRADTQYF.

This chain joins TRBV6-5 and TRBJ2-1; 8 positions agree with TRBD1. Germline V CDR1 and CDR2: MNHEY, SVGAGI. The CDR3 runs 13 residues. Trimming removed 5 bases from V and 15 bases from J; junction bases left unmatched: 12. The CDR3 DNA is TGTGCCAGCAGTCCACTAGACAGGACAGGGCCGTTCTTC. Translation: CASSPLDRTGPFF.

The CDR3 bases are TGTGCCAGCAGCGTAGGCCCCGGGACAGAGAACACTGAAGCTTTCTTT. Amino acids: CASSVGPGTENTEAFF. This chain uses TRBV9 with TRBJ1-1; 7 nucleotides align to TRBD1. Germline CDR1 is SGDLS and CDR2 is YYNGEE. The CDR3 loop spans 16 amino acids. V lost 0 bases to trimming and J lost 1 base; unmatched junction nucleotides: 6.

About this clone: The junction departs from germline at one end; a sequencing error may be responsible. Different DNA sequences within this sample yield the same CDR3. The CDR3 spells CASSIAGPYEQYF. CDR3 DNA sequence: TGTGCCAGTAGCATAGCAGGGCCCTACGAGCAGTACTTC. This chain links TRBV19 with TRBJ2-7; D possibly corresponds to TRBD1 (5 bases). This CDR3 has 13 amino acids. Germline assignment: CDR1 LNHDA and CDR2 SQIVND (reference sequence).

Considering frequency, this clone is medium-sized. The chain carries TRBV10-2 and TRBJ2-2, with TRBD2 matching 13 bases. This CDR3 spans 19 amino acids. The V gene end was trimmed by 0 bases and the J gene end by 6 bases; junction bases not matched to a gene: 10. CDR1 is WSHSY and CDR2 is SAAADI in the germline V gene. CDR3 DNA: TGCGCCAGCAGTGAGTCACGGACTAGCGGGAGCAGGGGCCCCGGGGAGCTGTTTTTT. Protein product: CASSESRTSGSRGPGELFF.

The V gene is TRBV9, the J gene TRBJ2-1; D possibly corresponds to TRBD1 (6 bases). V lost 4 bases and J lost 9, with 11 bases in between. Germline V gives CDR1 SGDLS, CDR2 YYNGEE. The CDR3 has 12 residues. The CDR3 loop reads CASSQQGVEQFF. Written as DNA, the CDR3 is TGTGCCAGCAGCCAACAGGGCGTTGAGCAGTTCTTC.

The chain combines TRBV27 with TRBJ2-7, with a tentative D call TRBD2 (5 bases). Trimming took 10 bases from V and 5 from J, leaving 18 bases between them. CDR3 length equals 13 residues. Germline V gene data show CDR1 as MNHEY and CDR2 as SMNVEV (reference sequence). The CDR3 sequence is CATKGERWHEQYF. CDR3 bases: TGTGCCACGAAGGGAGAACGTTGGCACGAGCAGTACTTC.

The chain carries TRBV27 and TRBJ2-3; D not certain. The CDR3 is 14 residues long. Germline CDR1 reads MNHEY; CDR2 reads SMNVEV (reference sequence). V lost 3 bases and J lost 8, with 15 bases in between. The CDR3 coding sequence is TGTGCCAGCAGTTTGCCGAGTCCCTCGGGTACGCAGTATTTT. Protein: CASSLPSPSGTQYF.

The rearrangement links TRBV30 to TRBJ2-1; D is undetermined. Trimming left V 0 bases short and J 7 bases short, with 10 bases between. The germline CDR1 and CDR2 sequences are GTSNPN and SVGIG (reference sequence). The CDR3 spans 13 residues. Here the CDR3 reads CAWSVTVENEQFF. The CDR3 DNA reads as TGTGCCTGGAGTGTAACCGTTGAGAATGAGCAGTTCTTC.

The chain joins TRBV25-1 to TRBJ1-1; possible D gene TRBD1, 5 bases. The CDR3 runs to 12 residues. The germline gives CDR1 MGHDK, CDR2 SYGVNS. The V end was cut by 5 bases, the J end by 3 bases, with 7 bases between. In nucleotides, the CDR3 is TGTGCCAGCAGTAAAGGGGACACTGAAGCTTTCTTT. Its translation: CASSKGDTEAFF.

This rearrangement joins TRBV6-5 to TRBJ2-7; D is perhaps TRBD1 (6 bases). Germline V gene sequence: CDR1 MNHEY, CDR2 SVGAGI. V was clipped by 5 bases and J by 2 bases, with 13 bases between them. The CDR3 extends over 14 amino acids. CDR3 amino acids: CASSRTGWTYEQYF. CDR3 coding DNA: TGTGCCAGCAGTAGAACAGGGTGGACCTACGAGCAGTACTTC.

The gene calls are TRBV30 and TRBJ2-3; 7 bases map to TRBD1. V was pared by 2 bases and J by 1 base, with 3 bases of the junction left unmatched. The CDR3 sequence is 14 residues long. Germline lookup yields CDR1 GTSNPN and CDR2 SVGIG (reference sequence). CDR3 protein: CAWSSGGGTDTQYF. The CDR3 bases are TGTGCCTGGAGTTCAGGGGGTGGCACAGATACGCAGTATTTT. Filled out from reference TRBV30 and TRBJ2-3, the complete variable domain reads SQTIHQWPATLVQPVGSPLSLECTVEGTSNPNLYWYRQAAGRGLQLLFYSVGIGQISSEVPQNLSASRPQDRQFILSSKKLLLSDSGFYLCAWSSGGGTDTQYFGPGTRLTVL.

CDR3 protein: CASSSLGGAVVYF. The CDR3 nucleotides read TGTGCCAGCAGCAGCTTAGGGGGGGCTGTCGTTTACTTC. The chain carries TRBV7-2 and TRBJ2-7; a possible D gene is TRBD2 (7 bases). Germline CDR1 is SGHTA and CDR2 is FQGNSA. The CDR3 spans 13 residues. The V and J ends lost 5 bases and 13 bases respectively, with 21 bases between them.

V gene TRBV5-8 combines with J gene TRBJ2-2; 8 bases match TRBD1. The trim removed 4 bases at V and 7 bases at J, leaving 12 bases unmatched. CDR3 length: 16 amino acids. Germline lookup yields CDR1 SGHTS and CDR2 YDEGEE. The CDR3 coding sequence is TGTGCCAGCAGCGGGATTAGGACAGGGACCGGCGGGGAGCTGTTTTTT. Its translation is CASSGIRTGTGGELFF.

The V and J genes are TRBV9 and TRBJ2-1; 10 nucleotides match TRBD2. V was pared by 1 base and J by 10 bases, with 5 bases of the junction left unmatched. From germline, CDR1 is SGDLS and CDR2 YYNGEE. CDR3 length: 14 residues. Here the CDR3 DNA reads TGTGCCAGCAGCGTACGGAGTAGCGGGGGGGAGCAGTTCTTC. Translated: CASSVRSSGGEQFF. Full variable domain (remainder filled in from reference TRBV9 and TRBJ2-1): DSGVTQTPKHLITATGQRVTLRCSPRSGDLSVYWYQQSLDQGLQFLIQYYNGEERAKGNILERFSAQQFPDLHSELNLSSLELGDSALYFCASSVRSSGGEQFFGPGTRLTVL.